These 21 T cell receptor beta chains were sequenced from one sample in a study of T cells in Graves' hyperthyroidism and ophthalmopathy. The CDR3 regions of TCR beta were amplified from RNA transcripts. A set of HTBI primers served as the primers for a first-round RT-PCR of the TCR CDR3. TCRdb used MiXCR to reprocess the multiplex PCR reads, holding one entry per CDR3 protein. Of 400,000 to 500,000 distinct CDR3 sequences in the sample, roughly 15% were seen once. Sequenced: blood. The receptor set was obtained from a woman under 30 with Graves' hyperthyroidism.

This clonotype has at least ten counts. V usage is TRBV6-1 and J usage is TRBJ1-2, with 7 bases identical to TRBD1. Germline trimming cut 5 bases from V and 4 bases from J; bases unmatched to any gene: 7. CDR1 is MNHNS and CDR2 is SASEGT in the germline V gene. This CDR3 is built from 14 residues. CDR3 loop: CASSWDSLSYGYTF. The CDR3 coding sequence is TGTGCCAGCAGTTGGGACAGTCTATCCTATGGCTACACCTTC.

This clonotype was seen only a few times. The chain carries TRBV7-6 and TRBJ2-7; D unresolved. The CDR3 runs to 12 residues. The V gene lost 6 bases and the J gene lost 6 bases, with 12 bases spanning the gap. Germline CDR1 is SGHVS and CDR2 is FNYEAQ. This chain's CDR3 is CASSQVSREQYF. The CDR3 DNA sequence: TGTGCCAGCAGTCAAGTCAGTCGCGAGCAGTACTTC.

This clonotype has a count of ten or more. The genes are TRBV6-1 and TRBJ1-2, with 10 nucleotides matching TRBD1. The CDR3 has 15 residues. Germline V gene lookup returns CDR1 MNHNS and CDR2 SASEGT. With V trimmed by 1 base and J by 5 bases, 4 bases remained unmatched. The DNA for the CDR3 is TGTGCCAGCAGTGAAGTGGGACAGGGGAAATATGGCTACACCTTC. It is translated as CASSEVGQGKYGYTF.

With regard to this clonotype: Given a much more abundant clone one base away, this may be a read error. This chain uses TRBV12-3 or TRBV12-4 with TRBJ1-5; a possible D gene is TRBD1 (5 bases). V lost 5 bases to trimming and J lost 6 bases, with 17 bases between them. The length of the CDR3 is 15 residues. The CDR3: CASSAPGGSGQPQHF. For the CDR3, the DNA is TGTGCCAGCAGTGCGCCGGGGGGGTCGGGTCAGCCCCAGCATTTT.

This clonotype was counted at least ten times. The chain employs TRBV27 and TRBJ1-5; D gene ambiguous. Trimming left V 5 bases short and J 6 bases short, with 11 bases between. Per germline, CDR1 MNHEY and CDR2 SMNVEV (reference sequence). The CDR3 is made up of 13 amino acids. In DNA form, the CDR3 reads TGTGCCAGCAGTCCCGTTAGAGGTCAGCCCCAGCATTTT. Protein sequence: CASSPVRGQPQHF.

CDR3 nucleotides: TGCGCCAGCAGTGACCTGGGACAGGGAGGCTACGAGCAGTACTTC. Amino acid sequence: CASSDLGQGGYEQYF. V usage is TRBV10-2 and J usage is TRBJ2-7; 9 bases agree with TRBD1. The CDR3 spans 15 residues. V lost 3 bases to trimming and J lost 3 bases; unmatched junction nucleotides: 6. Germline CDR1 reads WSHSY; CDR2 reads SAAADI.

J is TRBJ1-5 and V is TRBV30, with 8 bases matching TRBD1. J was trimmed by 6 bases and V by 0 bases; bases with no gene match: 13. The CDR3 contains 17 residues. Per germline, CDR1 GTSNPN and CDR2 SVGIG (reference sequence). CDR3 coding DNA: TGTGCCTGGAGTGTAGGACAGGGAATGATTCGGGGTCAGCCCCAGCATTTT. Translating gives CAWSVGQGMIRGQPQHF.

V usage is TRBV7-9 and J usage is TRBJ2-5; D might be TRBD1 or TRBD2, each matching 6 bases. V was cut by 2 bases and J by 7 bases, with 14 bases left in between. CDR1 and CDR2 from the germline V gene are SEHNR and FQNEAQ (reference sequence). The CDR3 has 14 amino acids. This CDR3 reads CASSLNLGGGTQYF. In nucleotides, the CDR3 is TGTGCCAGCAGCTTAAACTTAGGGGGAGGGACCCAGTACTTC.

The gene calls are TRBV19 and TRBJ1-1, with D possibly being TRBD1 (5 bases). The V end was cut by 3 bases, the J end by 1 base, with 12 bases between. The germline gives CDR1 LNHDA, CDR2 SQIVND (reference sequence). This CDR3 contains 15 residues. The CDR3 bases are TGTGCCAGTAGTATTCCCCAGGGATGGAACACTGAAGCTTTCTTT. Translating gives CASSIPQGWNTEAFF.

Turning to this clonotype: A read error may explain this, as a much larger clone is one base away. This chain connects TRBV12-3 or TRBV12-4 to TRBJ1-5; TRBD1 agrees at 7 bases. V was pared by 6 bases and J by 3 bases, with 14 bases of the junction left unmatched. The CDR3 is 17 residues long. The CDR3 here is CASSRLGQLSDNQPQHF. The DNA of the CDR3 is TGTGCCAGCAGCCGCCTGGGACAGCTTTCCGACAATCAGCCCCAGCATTTT.

The chain couples TRBV5-1 to TRBJ2-5; D may match TRBD1 or TRBD2 (6 bases each). The CDR3 covers 15 residues. V shed 4 bases and J shed 2 bases, with 15 bases lying between them. Germline loops: CDR1 SGHRS, CDR2 YFSETQ. This chain's CDR3 is CASSRWGAIQETQYF. The CDR3 region has the DNA TGCGCCAGCAGCCGTTGGGGGGCCATACAAGAGACCCAGTACTTC. Drawing the rest from reference TRBV5-1 and TRBJ2-5, the complete variable domain is KAGVTQTPRYLIKTRGQQVTLSCSPISGHRSVSWYQQTPGQGLQFLFEYFSETQRNKGNFPGRFSGRQFSNSRSEMNVSTLELGDSALYLCASSRWGAIQETQYFGPGTRLLVL.

This clonotype appeared many times. This chain connects TRBV6-2 or TRBV6-3 to TRBJ1-5; no clear D gene. CDR1 and CDR2 from the germline V gene are MNHEY and SVGEGT. Trimming removed 0 bases at V and 6 bases at J, with 24 bases between. The CDR3 is made up of 19 amino acids. CDR3 protein: CASSYSRRGRLLVSQPQHF. CDR3 coding DNA: TGTGCCAGCAGTTACTCGAGGCGGGGTCGCTTGCTAGTAAGTCAGCCCCAGCATTTT.

This clonotype has at least ten counts. This rearrangement joins TRBV20-1 to TRBJ2-7; D is unclear. Germline V CDR1 and CDR2: DFQATT, SNEGSKA (reference sequence). The CDR3 contains 14 residues. The ends were cut back, 1 base at V and 2 bases at J, with 12 bases in the middle. The CDR3 spells CSARAEGPAYEQYF. The CDR3 DNA reads as TGCAGTGCTAGAGCGGAAGGACCTGCCTACGAGCAGTACTTC.

This clonotype was recorded many times. The rearrangement uses TRBV11-2 and TRBJ2-1, with TRBD2 identical over 10 bases. There are 15 residues in the CDR3. Germline-derived CDR1 and CDR2 are SGHAT and FQNNGV. After removal of 5 bases from V and 4 bases from J, the junction contained 5 bases not matched to a gene. CDR3 bases: TGTGCCAGCAGCATACTAGCGGGACAATACAATGAGCAGTTCTTC. Translated: CASSILAGQYNEQFF.

This clonotype was seen at least ten times. The J gene is TRBJ2-7, the V gene TRBV6-1; 13 bases are a match to TRBD2. The V gene end was trimmed by 7 bases and the J gene end by 4 bases; junction bases not matched to a gene: 10. Germline assignment: CDR1 MNHNS and CDR2 SASEGT. The CDR3 covers 16 residues. CDR3 protein: CASNSAGTSGMYEQYF. The DNA for the CDR3 is TGTGCCAGCAACTCCGCCGGGACTAGCGGGATGTACGAGCAGTACTTC.

This clonotype was recorded many times. This chain uses TRBV5-1 with TRBJ2-4; D perhaps matches TRBD2 (6 bases). Germline-derived CDR1 and CDR2 are SGHRS and YFSETQ. The CDR3 spans 13 residues. Trimming pared 5 bases from V and 5 bases from J, leaving 11 bases between. Here the CDR3 DNA reads TGCGCCAGCAGACAATCGGGGGAAAACATTCAGTACTTC. This gives the protein CASRQSGENIQYF.

This clonotype was seen many times. V gene TRBV2 combines with J gene TRBJ2-7; no clear D gene. CDR3 length: 13 residues. Germline loops: CDR1 SNHLY, CDR2 FYNNEI. V lost 3 bases, J lost 4 bases, and 10 bases lay in between. CDR3 sequence: CASSDELGYEQYF. The CDR3, as DNA: TGTGCCAGCAGTGATGAGCTTGGATACGAGCAGTACTTC.

A note on this clonotype: A much larger clone differs by one base, so this may be a read error. The gene calls are TRBV4-1 and TRBJ2-1; 7 bases map to TRBD2. The CDR3 runs 18 residues. Germline CDR1 MGHRA, CDR2 YSYEKL. The CDR3 sequence is CASSQTPIAGVSYNKQFF. The CDR3 nucleotides are TGCGCCAGCAGCCAAACCCCAATAGCGGGCGTCTCCTACAATAAGCAGTTCTTC.

Only a few counts were recorded for this clonotype. The CDR3: CASSYQEGSPLHF. Here the CDR3 DNA reads TGTGCCAGCAGTTACCAGGAGGGGTCACCCCTCCACTTT. The chain combines TRBV6-9 with TRBJ1-6; D perhaps matches TRBD1 (5 bases). The CDR3 has 13 residues. Germline V gene data show CDR1 as MNHGY and CDR2 as SVAAGI. The V end lost 3 bases, the J end lost 10 bases, and 10 bases lay between the germline ends.

This clonotype appeared many times. CDR3 nucleotides: TGCGCCAGCAGCCACGCCGGGGAGCTGTTTTTT. Translation: CASSHAGELFF. The rearrangement links TRBV4-1 to TRBJ2-2; D not certain. Germline-derived CDR1 and CDR2 are MGHRA and YSYEKL. The V and J ends lost 3 bases and 6 bases respectively, with 2 bases between them. The CDR3 totals 11 residues.

This clonotype was recorded at least ten times. This chain uses TRBV20-1 with TRBJ1-1; D might be TRBD1 (6 bases). The CDR3 is 17 amino acids. Looked up from germline, CDR1 is DFQATT and CDR2 is SNEGSKA (reference sequence). V dropped 2 bases and J dropped 0 bases, with 19 bases sitting between them. CDR3 in amino acids: CSARPITGQGMNTEAFF. The CDR3 DNA reads as TGCAGTGCTAGACCCATCACAGGGCAGGGGATGAACACTGAAGCTTTCTTT.